This TCR beta chain was identified during a study of blood T cells in healthy people across ages (dated by TCRdb to between 2015 and 2016). In the study overall: In model experiments, template switching captured about one uniquely barcoded TCR beta cDNA molecule for every two T cells. Using deep sequencing normalized with unique cDNA molecular identifiers, the study measured how TCR beta repertoire diversity changes with age. The donors were split into four age groups: young (average about 16 years), middle-aged (39), aged (about 56) and long-lived (about 82). To avoid experimental bias, donors of different ages were randomly spread across the sequencing lanes. The study analyzed two additional independent replicas of 1 million unique cDNA reads from the same blood draw for two donors, one aged 18 to 29 and one aged 80 or older.

Library preparation employed 5' RACE. This sample was sequenced with an Illumina HiSeq 2500. A second PCR of about 7 to 12 cycles was performed with a sample-barcoded 5' primer and a J-beta primer mix. A unique molecular identifier was introduced onto each TCR beta cDNA molecule by a template-switch 5' adaptor carrying 12 random nucleotides. Each sample yielded at least 3 million CDR3-containing paired-end reads. First-strand cDNA synthesis was performed from all RNA using the Mint cDNA synthesis kit, with priming by a TRBC-specific oligonucleotide. Following uracil-DNA glycosylase treatment, a first 18-cycle PCR with universal primers M1SS and BC2_uni_R was performed on all cDNA. The authors' pipeline ran thus. Normalization of each sample was performed by random selection of 1 million high-quality reads, each carrying a distinct molecular identifier. Instead of being binned into consensus sequences, reads with shared molecular identifiers were discarded. MiTCR, run with a Q25 quality threshold and the strictest error-elimination algorithm, handled CDR3 identification, clonotype clustering and error correction. A nonparametric unseen species model with Euler transformation was used to estimate lower-bound total TCR beta diversity. The public reads were reanalyzed by TCRdb: fastp trimming at Q25, MiXCR alignment, in-frame beta chains only. Each record represents a unique CDR3 protein, reported with the most common genes and DNA among its rows. These V and J calls originate from TCRdb's pipeline instead of the authors' own analysis. In all, the sample holds more than 1.4 million distinct CDR3 sequences, and around 39% of those were seen once. The ten largest clones capture roughly 7.7% of the sample.

What the work shows at the level of the full study, not this receptor alone: There was a strong correlation between observed TCR beta diversity and the percentage of naive T cells measured by flow cytometry. Donor CMV infection status was unknown, potentially confounding age-related changes in expanded clonotypes. Since profiling was done on bulk unsorted PBMCs, naive and antigen-experienced compartments could not be conclusively compared. As age increased, observed TCR beta diversity per million T cells dropped in a roughly linear way, and a significant reduction was already evident by age approximately 40. Compared with the aged group, more naive CD4+ T cells, fewer expanded clones and increased TCR diversity were shown by the long-lived group, suggesting age selection. Estimates of total diversity based on one million sequenced T cells were considered lower bounds and underestimates.

Per the germline V gene (reference sequence), DFQATT is the CDR1 and SNEGSKA is the CDR2. Compared with germline, V lacks 0 bases and J lacks 4 bases; bases without a gene match: 5. The CDR3 sequence holds 16 residues, the cysteine and phenylalanine included. The entry retains the CDR3 DNA only, 48 bases that are in frame from base 1. The roughly 37 donors, aged roughly 6 to 95 years, were systemically healthy Caucasian individuals from Russia. Approximately 10 milliliters of peripheral blood were collected from each donor into EDTA-treated Vacutainer tubes. Ficoll-Paque density-gradient centrifugation was used to isolate PBMCs, with at least 7 million obtained per sample. Trizol reagent was used to extract total RNA from PBMCs, with at least 6 micrograms per sample. Naive CD45RAhigh/CD27high T cell percentages were measured by flow cytometry on a PBMC aliquot from every donor. This clonotype has a handful of counts. Its antigen is currently not known. No much larger clone exists at a distance of one base, and base qualities are not known.

The sequence links TRBV20-1 to TRBJ2-3, and 12 junctional nucleotides match TRBD2. The clonotype originates from a woman in her late teens or twenties in good health. Sequenced: blood. The nucleotides are TGCAGTGCTAGAGATTTGACTAGCGGGAGATCAGATACGCAGTATTTT. Its translation reads: CSARDLTSGRSDTQYF.